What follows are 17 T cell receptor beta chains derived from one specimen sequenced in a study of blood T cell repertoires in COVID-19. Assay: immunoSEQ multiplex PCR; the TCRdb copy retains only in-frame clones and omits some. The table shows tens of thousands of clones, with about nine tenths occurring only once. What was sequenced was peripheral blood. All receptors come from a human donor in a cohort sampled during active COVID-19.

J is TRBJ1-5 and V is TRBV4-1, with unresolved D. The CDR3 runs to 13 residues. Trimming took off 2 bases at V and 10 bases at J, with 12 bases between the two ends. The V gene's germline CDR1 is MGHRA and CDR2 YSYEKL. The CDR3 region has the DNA TGCGCCAGCAGCCAATTGGGTGCAGGACCCCAGCATTTT. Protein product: CASSQLGAGPQHF.

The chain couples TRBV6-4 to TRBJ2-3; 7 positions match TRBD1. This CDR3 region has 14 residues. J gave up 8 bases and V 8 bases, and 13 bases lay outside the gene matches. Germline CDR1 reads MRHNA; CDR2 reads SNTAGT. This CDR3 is CASPLTGVTCTQYF. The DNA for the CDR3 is TGTGCCAGCCCCCTTACAGGGGTGACGTGTACGCAGTATTTT.

Here the CDR3 DNA reads TGTGCCAGCACCCCCGGGACAAAAGGCGTCGGGCAGTACTTC. Amino acid sequence: CASTPGTKGVGQYF. V gene TRBV5-8 combines with J gene TRBJ2-7, with D maybe TRBD1 (6 bases). Per germline, CDR1 SGHTS and CDR2 YDEGEE. Trimming removed 6 bases at V and 9 bases at J, with 22 bases between. The CDR3 runs to 14 residues.

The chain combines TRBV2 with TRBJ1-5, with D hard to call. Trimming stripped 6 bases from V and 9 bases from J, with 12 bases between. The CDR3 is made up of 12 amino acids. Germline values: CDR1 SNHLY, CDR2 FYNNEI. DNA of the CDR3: TGTGCCAGCAGCGGGAGTGATACGCCCCAGCATTTT. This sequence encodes CASSGSDTPQHF.

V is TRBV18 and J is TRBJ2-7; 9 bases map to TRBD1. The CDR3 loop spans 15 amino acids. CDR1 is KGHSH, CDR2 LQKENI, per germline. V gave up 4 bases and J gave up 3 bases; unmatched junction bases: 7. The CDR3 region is CASSQTGTGNYEQYF. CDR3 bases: TGTGCCAGCTCACAAACCGGGACAGGGAACTACGAGCAGTACTTC.

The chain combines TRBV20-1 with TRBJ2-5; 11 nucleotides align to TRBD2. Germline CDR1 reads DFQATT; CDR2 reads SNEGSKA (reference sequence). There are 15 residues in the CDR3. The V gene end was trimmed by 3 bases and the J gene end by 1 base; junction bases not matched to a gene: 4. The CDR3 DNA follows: TGCAGTGCTAGTCTAGCGGGAGGATTCCAAGAGACCCAGTACTTC. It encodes CSASLAGGFQETQYF.

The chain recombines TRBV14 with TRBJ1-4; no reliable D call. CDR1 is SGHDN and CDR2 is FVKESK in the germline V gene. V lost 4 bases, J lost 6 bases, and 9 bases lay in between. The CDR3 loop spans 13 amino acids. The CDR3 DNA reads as TGTGCCAGCAGCCTCCGGCGGGATGAAAAACTGTTTTTT. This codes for CASSLRRDEKLFF. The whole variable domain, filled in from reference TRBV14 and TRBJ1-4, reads EAGVTQFPSHSVIEKGQTVTLRCDPISGHDNLYWYRRVMGKEIKFLLHFVKESKQDESGMPNNRFLAERTGGTYSTLKVQPAELEDSGVYFCASSLRRDEKLFFGSGTQLSVL.

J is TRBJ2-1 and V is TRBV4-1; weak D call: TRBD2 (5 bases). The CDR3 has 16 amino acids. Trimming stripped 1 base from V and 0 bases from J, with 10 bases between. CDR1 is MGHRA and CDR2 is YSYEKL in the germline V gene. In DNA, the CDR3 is TGCGCCAGCAGCCAAGTGCTTGGGAGCTCCTACAATGAGCAGTTCTTC. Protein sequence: CASSQVLGSSYNEQFF.

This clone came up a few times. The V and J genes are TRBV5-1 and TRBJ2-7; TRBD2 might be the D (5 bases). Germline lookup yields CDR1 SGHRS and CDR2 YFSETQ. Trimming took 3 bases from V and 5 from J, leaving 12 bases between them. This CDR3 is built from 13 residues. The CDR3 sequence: CASSSNLANEQYF. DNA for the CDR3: TGCGCCAGCAGCTCTAACCTAGCCAACGAGCAGTACTTC.

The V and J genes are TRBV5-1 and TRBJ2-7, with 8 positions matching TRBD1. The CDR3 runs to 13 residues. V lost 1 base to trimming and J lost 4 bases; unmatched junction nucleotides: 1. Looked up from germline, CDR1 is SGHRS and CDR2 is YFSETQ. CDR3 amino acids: CASSLNRGYEQYF. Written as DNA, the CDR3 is TGCGCCAGCAGCTTGAACAGGGGGTACGAGCAGTACTTC.

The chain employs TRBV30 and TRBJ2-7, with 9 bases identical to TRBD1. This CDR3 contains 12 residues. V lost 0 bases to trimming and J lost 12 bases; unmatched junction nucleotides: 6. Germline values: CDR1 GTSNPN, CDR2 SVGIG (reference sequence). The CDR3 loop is CAWSVLGDRAYF. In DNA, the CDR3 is TGTGCCTGGAGTGTACTAGGGGACAGGGCGTACTTC.

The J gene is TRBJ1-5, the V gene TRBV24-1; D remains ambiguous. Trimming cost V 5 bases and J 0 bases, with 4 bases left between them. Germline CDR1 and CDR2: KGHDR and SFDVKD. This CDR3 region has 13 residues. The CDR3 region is CATSADSNQPQHF. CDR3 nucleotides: TGTGCCACCAGTGCAGATAGCAATCAGCCCCAGCATTTT.

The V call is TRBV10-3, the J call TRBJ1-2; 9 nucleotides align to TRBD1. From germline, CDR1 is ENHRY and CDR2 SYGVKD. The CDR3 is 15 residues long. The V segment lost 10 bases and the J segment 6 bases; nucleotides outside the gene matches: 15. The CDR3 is CATLPGQGRVDGYTF. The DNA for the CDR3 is TGTGCCACCCTACCCGGACAGGGGAGGGTCGATGGCTACACCTTC.

For the CDR3, the DNA is TGTGCCAGCACTCGACAGGGACCCTACAATGAGCAGTTCTTC. This gives the protein CASTRQGPYNEQFF. The genes are TRBV28 and TRBJ2-1; 7 bases fit TRBD1. Looked up from germline, CDR1 is MDHEN and CDR2 is SYDVKM. This CDR3 spans 14 amino acids. With 7 bases clipped from V and 2 bases from J, the junction kept 5 bases outside the gene matches.

The CDR3: CASKSGITDTQYF. In DNA, the CDR3 is TGCGCCAGCAAGAGCGGGATTACAGATACGCAGTATTTT. This chain links TRBV5-1 with TRBJ2-3, with 7 nucleotides matching TRBD2. The CDR3 has 13 amino acids. CDR1 and CDR2 from the germline V gene are SGHRS and YFSETQ. Trimming at V came to 6 bases and at J to 3 bases, leaving 4 bases not matched to a gene.

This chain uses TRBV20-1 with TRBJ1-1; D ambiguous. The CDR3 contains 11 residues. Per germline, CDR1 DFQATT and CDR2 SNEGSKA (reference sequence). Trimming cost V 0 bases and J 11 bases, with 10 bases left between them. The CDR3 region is CSARDDQRAFF. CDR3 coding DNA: TGCAGTGCTAGAGACGATCAGCGGGCTTTCTTT.

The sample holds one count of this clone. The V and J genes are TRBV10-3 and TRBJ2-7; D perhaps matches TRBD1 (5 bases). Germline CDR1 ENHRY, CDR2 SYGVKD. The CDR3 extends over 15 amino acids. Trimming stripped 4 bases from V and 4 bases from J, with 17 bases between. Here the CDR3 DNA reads TGTGCCATCAGTGCTGGATGGACACCTTTATACGAGCAGTACTTC. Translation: CAISAGWTPLYEQYF.